Below, 9 T cell receptor beta chains from the same sample are listed, as sequenced in a study of blood T cell repertoires in COVID-19. Method: immunoSEQ multiplex PCR; TCRdb's copy keeps in-frame clones and lacks some. The table lists 200,000 to 250,000 clones, approximately 90% of them singletons. Sample: PBMCs or T cells enriched from blood (not recorded which). Source of these receptors: a man aged 30 to 39 who had recovered from COVID-19.

Only a few counts were recorded for this clone. The rearrangement links TRBV9 to TRBJ2-6; perhaps TRBD1 as D (6 bases). The V gene's germline CDR1 is SGDLS and CDR2 YYNGEE. There are 16 residues in the CDR3. The V and J ends lost 3 bases and 3 bases respectively, with 13 bases between them. In DNA, the CDR3 is TGTGCCAGCAGCGGATCCGGGACATATGGGGCCAACGTCCTGACTTTC. Amino acid sequence: CASSGSGTYGANVLTF.

This clone was seen only once. The gene calls are TRBV18 and TRBJ1-1; D is possibly TRBD1 (6 bases). The V gene's germline CDR1 is KGHSH and CDR2 LQKENI. V dropped 3 bases and J dropped 3 bases, with 14 bases sitting between them. The CDR3 spans 15 residues. The CDR3 DNA reads as TGTGCCAGCTCACCCAGGGGTATCGTAGACACTGAAGCTTTCTTT. It is translated as CASSPRGIVDTEAFF.

The rearrangement uses TRBV6-1 and TRBJ2-7, with 12 bases aligning to TRBD2. V lost 2 bases to trimming and J lost 2 bases; unmatched junction nucleotides: 10. CDR3 length equals 18 residues. Germline CDR1 MNHNS, CDR2 SASEGT. CDR3 bases: TGTGCCAGCAGTGAATACCTAGCGGGGGGGCCTGGGGCCTACGAGCAGTACTTC. Translated, it gives CASSEYLAGGPGAYEQYF.

This chain uses TRBV24-1 with TRBJ2-3, with 11 bases matching TRBD2. Looked up from germline, CDR1 is KGHDR and CDR2 is SFDVKD. The CDR3 totals 15 residues. Germline trimming cut 4 bases from V and 5 bases from J; bases unmatched to any gene: 4. The CDR3: CATSDLAGGKDTQYF. The CDR3 region has the DNA TGTGCCACCAGTGACCTAGCGGGAGGAAAAGATACGCAGTATTTT.

The chain links TRBV19 to TRBJ1-2; weak D call: TRBD1 (6 bases). The ends were cut back, 3 bases at V and 4 bases at J, with 18 bases in the middle. Germline loops: CDR1 LNHDA, CDR2 SQIVND (reference sequence). This CDR3 spans 16 amino acids. The chain's CDR3 is CASSIPNRDARYGYTF. The CDR3 coding sequence is TGTGCCAGTAGTATCCCCAACAGGGACGCGCGCTATGGCTACACCTTC.

The chain recombines TRBV4-2 with TRBJ2-7; 7 bases line up with TRBD1. The CDR3 contains 16 residues. Germline assignment: CDR1 LGHNA and CDR2 YNFKEQ. J was trimmed by 5 bases and V by 6 bases; bases with no gene match: 16. The CDR3 loop reads CASSRTAGRGINEQYF. CDR3 nucleotides: TGTGCCAGCAGTCGCACCGCGGGCAGGGGGATCAACGAGCAGTACTTC.

V and J are TRBV11-2 and TRBJ1-6, with 7 bases aligning to TRBD1. This CDR3 spans 14 amino acids. Germline CDR1 and CDR2: SGHAT and FQNNGV. The ends lost 3 bases at V and 4 bases at J; junction bases unmatched: 0. The CDR3: CASSLTGYNSPLHF. The CDR3 nucleotides read TGTGCCAGCAGCTTGACAGGGTATAATTCACCCCTCCACTTT.

This clone showed up many times. Distinct nucleotide sequences in the sample also encode this CDR3. The chain couples TRBV6-2 or TRBV6-3 to TRBJ2-3, with 12 bases that match TRBD2. Looked up from germline, CDR1 is MNHEY and CDR2 is SVGEGT. The CDR3 covers 16 residues. V lost 0 bases, J lost 4 bases, and 2 bases stayed unmatched. The CDR3 is CASSYSLAGGPDTQYF. Here the CDR3 DNA reads TGTGCCAGCAGTTACTCCCTAGCGGGGGGGCCAGATACGCAGTATTTT.

The chain carries TRBV2 and TRBJ2-1; the match to TRBD2 covers 9 bases. Germline CDR1 is SNHLY and CDR2 is FYNNEI. V lost 5 bases, J lost 0 bases, and 5 bases stayed unmatched. CDR3 size: 16 residues. As DNA, the CDR3 is TGTGCCAGCAGTCTTGGACTAGCGTTCTCCTACAATGAGCAGTTCTTC. This codes for CASSLGLAFSYNEQFF.